This T cell receptor (beta chain) was sequenced in a study of T cell changes during pregnancy in multiple sclerosis. Produced via immunoSEQ multiplex PCR; TCRdb's table is partial and in-frame only. This repertoire shows tens of thousands of clones, about 89% found once; its top ten account for less than 2%. V shed 11 bases and J 6 bases; nucleotides not matched to a gene: 11. In germline, CDR1 is MRHNA, CDR2 SNTAGT. This CDR3 has 14 amino acids. The rearrangement joins TRBV6-4 to TRBJ2-3; 10 bases map to TRBD1. The TCR was taken from a female donor with multiple sclerosis, enrolled in a pregnancy study. The material sequenced was peripheral blood, taken after pregnancy. CDR3 nucleotides: TGTGCCCCCAATGGGGACAGGGGTGTGGATACGCAGTATTTT. Its translation: CAPNGDRGVDTQYF.